The entry below describes one T cell receptor (beta chain). The sample is drawn from a study of blood T cell repertoires in COVID-19. The wider study: PBMCs, B-cell-depleted T cells, or T cells provided the cDNA or gDNA that made up the material.

How the authors handled the data: Amplified reference gene primers provided the basis for estimating nucleated cell counts. Assay used: immunoSEQ multiplex PCR; TCRdb lists only in-frame clones, some missing. The D gene and trimming were derived from the DNA, and the V and J assignments and clone size from that table. This sample has 80,000 to 95,000 clones, with approximately 85% found just once. The CDR3 has 16 residues. CDR1 MGHRA and CDR2 YSYEKL come from the germline V gene. V lost 3 bases to trimming and J lost 6 bases; unmatched junction nucleotides: 11. Specimen: peripheral blood. The chain recombines TRBV4-1 with TRBJ2-1, with TRBD1 matching over 7 bases. This receptor was taken from a human donor in a cohort sampled during active COVID-19. CDR3 in DNA: TGCGCCAGCAGCCATCCCTACAGGGGTTTGGGCAATGAGCAGTTCTTC. Protein sequence: CASSHPYRGLGNEQFF.